This TCR beta chain was recovered during a study of CD8+ T cells in alopecia areata. Study results and caveats: Scalp clonality dropped significantly under tofacitinib, as did expanded CD8+ top-100 clones.

RNA was isolated and reverse transcribed to cDNA, the sequencing template. TCRdb's table, derived via immunoSEQ multiplex PCR, lists solely in-frame clones and lacks some. Here the sample spans some 220,000 clones, about 58% being singletons. Treatment specified: oral pan-JAK inhibitor, 5-10 mg twice daily. Germline CDR1 MNHEY, CDR2 SMNVEV (reference sequence). The length of the CDR3 is 15 residues. Germline trimming cut 10 bases from V and 9 bases from J; bases unmatched to any gene: 16. A remark on this clone: Its antigen is unknown.

The source of this sequence is a human donor with alopecia areata. The sequencing used CD4+ T cells sorted from blood, collected at week 4, from a patient treated with tofacitinib. The chain couples TRBV27 to TRBJ2-1; 9 bases map to TRBD2. The CDR3 DNA reads TGTGCCACCCTCACCATAGCGGGGGCGGATGGTGAGCAGTTCTTC. It is translated as CATLTIAGADGEQFF.